The next 21 T cell receptor beta chains were all read from a single sample in a study of tumor-infiltrating lymphocytes in primary liver carcinoma. Without any cell sorting, about 20-31 mg of bulk tissue yielded co-extracted RNA and DNA. With around 500 ng total RNA as template and a constant-region primer, TCR beta cDNA was made. ARM-PCR was slightly modified, and three nested multiplex PCR rounds with it gave rise to the TCR beta libraries. A C-beta reverse primer was combined with TRBV1-TRBV30 forward primers in the first two PCR rounds, and each round had approximately 9 cycles. TCRdb redid the calling of the multiplex PCR reads with MiXCR, one entry per CDR3 protein. The sample consists of tens of thousands of distinct CDR3 sequences, over 60% of them appearing once. Source material: liver tumor tissue from sampling region 1. Subset in this sample: tumor region T1, superior pole. The source is a woman aged 25-40 years with primary liver carcinoma and hepatitis B virus infection.

This clonotype was observed a few times. The genes are TRBV11-2 and TRBJ1-1; D possibly corresponds to TRBD1 (5 bases). The CDR3 runs to 16 residues. Trimming left V 6 bases short and J 1 base short, with 18 bases between. The germline V gene encodes CDR1 SGHAT and CDR2 FQNNGV. CDR3 residues: CASSRPRGRANTEAFF. In nucleotides, the CDR3 is TGTGCCAGCAGTCGCCCACGGGGACGGGCGAACACTGAAGCTTTCTTT.

The J gene is TRBJ2-1, the V gene TRBV12-5, with D uncertain. Germline CDR1 is LGHNT and CDR2 is FRNRAP. The CDR3 has 11 residues. V lost 1 base and J 9 bases, leaving 4 bases between the germline ends. The DNA of the CDR3 is TGTGCTAGTGGTTTGGAGAGTGAGCAGTTCTTC. Amino acids: CASGLESEQFF.

On this clonotype itself: At one end, the junction sequence differs from germline, possibly due to a read error. The rearrangement uses TRBV11-2 and TRBJ1-6; tentative D call: TRBD1 (5 bases). Germline V CDR1 and CDR2: SGHAT, FQNNGV. CDR3 size: 15 residues. The CDR3 DNA is TGTACCAGTCCCATCACCCAAGGGACTAATTCACCCCTCCACTTT. Its translation: CTSPITQGTNSPLHF. Filled out from reference TRBV11-2 and TRBJ1-6, the complete variable domain reads EAGVAQSPRYKIIEKRQSVAFWCNPISGHATLYWYQQILGQGPKLLIQFQNNGVVDDSQLPKDRFSAERLKGVDSTLKIQPAKLEDSAVYLCTSPITQGTNSPLHFGNGTRLTVT.

Of note for this clonotype: A junction end diverges from the germline sequence, so it may reflect a read error. The chain joins TRBV11-1 to TRBJ2-7, with D hard to call. Germline CDR1 and CDR2: SGHAT and FQDESV (reference sequence). The CDR3 has 13 residues. The CDR3 nucleotides are TGTGCCAGCAGCTTAGGAAACCTACGCGAGAAGTACTTC. Amino acids: CASSLGNLREKYF.

Details on this clonotype: The conserved final phenylalanine or tryptophan is absent from the CDR3, which likely points to a read error. This sequence joins TRBV11-2 and TRBJ2-7; 7 bases line up with TRBD1. J gave up 9 bases and V 5 bases, and 13 bases lay outside the gene matches. The CDR3 has 14 residues. The germline gives CDR1 SGHAT, CDR2 FQNNGV. CDR3: CASSRLGIGGGQYL. CDR3 DNA sequence: TGTGCCAGCAGCCGCCTCGGAATAGGGGGCGGGCAGTACTTA.

On this clonotype itself: It is likely a read error, because the conserved phenylalanine at the end of the CDR3 is missing. This chain connects TRBV11-2 to TRBJ2-5; tentative D call: TRBD2 (6 bases). V lost 7 bases, J lost 9 bases, and 21 bases lay in between. The CDR3 loop spans 14 amino acids. The V gene's germline CDR1 is SGHAT and CDR2 FQNNGV. The CDR3 DNA reads as TGTGCCAGCAACCCCCCGGGGAGCTGGGAGGCCCAGTACTTA. Translated, it gives CASNPPGSWEAQYL.

This sequence joins TRBV11-2 and TRBJ2-2, with 13 positions matching TRBD2. The CDR3 contains 18 residues. Germline CDR1 reads SGHAT; CDR2 reads FQNNGV. J gave up 6 bases and V 3 bases, and 10 bases lay outside the gene matches. The CDR3 protein is CASSFPRLAGGWAGELFF. CDR3 DNA: TGTGCCAGCAGCTTTCCGCGACTAGCGGGAGGATGGGCCGGGGAGCTGTTTTTT.

This clonotype has only a few counts. It may be a read error: a sequence one base away is much more abundant. The J gene is TRBJ1-5, the V gene TRBV28; D not certain. The CDR3 length is 12 residues. In germline, CDR1 is MDHEN, CDR2 SYDVKM. The CDR3 region is CASSLGRQPRHF. The CDR3 DNA sequence: TGTGCCAGCAGTTTGGGTCGGCAGCCCCGGCATTTT.

This chain links TRBV29-1 with TRBJ2-5; D gene unclear. V was trimmed by 8 bases and J by 5 bases, leaving 24 bases between them. CDR1 is SQVTM and CDR2 is ANQGSEA in the germline V gene. The CDR3 totals 15 residues. The CDR3 DNA follows: TGCAGCCTTGTAACCGGAAGGGATGTGAGGGAGACCCAGTACTTC. It codes for CSLVTGRDVRETQYF. The complete variable domain, with remaining parts taken from reference TRBV29-1 and TRBJ2-5, reads SAVISQKPSRDICQRGTSLTIQCQVDSQVTMMFWYRQQPGQSLTLIATANQGSEATYESGFVIDKFPISRPNLTFSTLTVSNMSPEDSSIYLCSLVTGRDVRETQYFGPGTRLLVL.

As for this clonotype: A much larger clonotype is one base distant, so this may be a read error. This sequence joins TRBV6-5 and TRBJ2-3; D remains ambiguous. The CDR3 sequence is 8 residues long. CDR1 and CDR2 (germline): MNHEY, SVGAGI. CDR3: CVSVTQYF. The CDR3 bases are TGTGTCAGCGTCACGCAGTATTTT.

The CDR3 bases are TGTGCCAACAGTCCCAGTAGAGTAGTCCTCGGAGGGGAGCTGTTTTTT. Protein product: CANSPSRVVLGGELFF. V and J are TRBV7-8 and TRBJ2-2, with no clear D. The CDR3 length is 16 residues. Germline loops: CDR1 SGHVS, CDR2 FQNEAQ. V lost 10 bases and J 8 bases, leaving 26 bases between the germline ends.

A word on this clonotype: This CDR3 fails to terminate in the conserved phenylalanine or tryptophan, so it likely reflects a read error. V usage is TRBV29-1 and J usage is TRBJ2-7; the D is unclear. The germline V gene has CDR1 SQVTM and CDR2 ANQGSEA. The CDR3 runs 14 residues. The CDR3 bases are TGCAGCGCTGAAGATGAATACAGCTCCTACGAGCAGTACTTA. It is translated as CSAEDEYSSYEQYL.

Concerning this clonotype: A read error may produce the germline difference seen at one junction end. The gene calls are TRBV6-1 and TRBJ2-2, with D tentatively TRBD1 or TRBD2 (6 bases each). The germline gives CDR1 MNHNS, CDR2 SASEGT. The CDR3 totals 19 residues. DNA of the CDR3: TGTGCAAGCAGTGAAACCCTTCCCGGGGGCGCCGCGAACACCGGGAAGCTGTTCTTT. Protein product: CASSETLPGGAANTGKLFF.

Concerning this clonotype itself: Germline and junction disagree at one end, which may indicate a read error. The genes are TRBV10-3 and TRBJ2-1; the D gene is possibly TRBD2 (5 bases). This CDR3 is built from 14 residues. Germline V gene sequence: CDR1 ENHRY, CDR2 SYGVKD. The CDR3 DNA sequence: TGTGCCATCAGTCCCACGGCAACCCGGGATGAGGAGCTCTTC. It yields the protein CAISPTATRDEELF.

On this clonotype: Since no conserved phenylalanine or tryptophan closes the CDR3, a read error is the likely cause. This chain links TRBV29-1 with TRBJ1-2; D uncertain. Germline-derived CDR1 and CDR2 are SQVTM and ANQGSEA. The CDR3 is 12 amino acids. Deletions cut 4 bases from V and 11 bases from J, with 17 bases between. The CDR3, as DNA: TGCAGCGTTGTCCATTGGGGTGGCTGTTACACCCTC. It encodes CSVVHWGGCYTL.

This clonotype was seen only once. The CDR3 ends on some other residue instead of the conserved phenylalanine or tryptophan, so this is likely a read error. J is TRBJ2-7 and V is TRBV5-6, with 8 nucleotides matching TRBD1. Germline loops: CDR1 SGHDT, CDR2 YYEEEE. The trim removed 4 bases at V and 9 bases at J, leaving 9 bases unmatched. The CDR3 spans 13 residues. CDR3 protein: CASSMRTGLSQYS. The CDR3 DNA is TGTGCCAGCAGCATGCGGACAGGGCTATCGCAGTACTCC.

In regard to this clonotype: The germline gene is not matched at one end of the junction; a read error may be the cause. The chain uses TRBV6-2 or TRBV6-3 and TRBJ2-1, with D perhaps matching TRBD2 (5 bases). CDR1 is MNHEY and CDR2 is SVGEGT in the germline V gene. The CDR3 covers 14 residues. Here the CDR3 DNA reads TGTGCCTGCAGTTACCGGGAAACCCACAATGAGCAGTTCTTC. Translation: CACSYRETHNEQFF.

This rearrangement joins TRBV5-5 to TRBJ2-7; TRBD1 matches at 8 bases. The CDR3 runs to 16 residues. Per the germline V gene, CDR1 is SGHKS and CDR2 is YYEKEE (reference sequence). Trimming removed 8 bases from V and 3 bases from J; junction bases left unmatched: 16. The chain's CDR3 is CARAWQLRTGNYEQYF. CDR3 DNA sequence: TGTGCCAGAGCTTGGCAGCTGCGGACAGGGAACTACGAGCAGTACTTC. The whole variable domain, filled in from reference TRBV5-5 and TRBJ2-7, reads DAGVTQSPTHLIKTRGQQVTLRCSPISGHKSVSWYQQVLGQGPQFIFQYYEKEERGRGNFPDRFSARQFPNYSSELNVNALLLGDSALYLCARAWQLRTGNYEQYFGPGTRLTVT.

For this clonotype: An end of the junction differs from the germline gene, which may be a read error. The chain recombines TRBV28 with TRBJ2-1, with D possibly TRBD2 on 5 matching bases. The germline CDR1 and CDR2 sequences are MDHEN and SYDVKM. CDR3 length: 15 residues. CDR3 protein: CASSSLGSRKNERFF. CDR3 nucleotides: TGTGCCAGCAGTTCCCTGGGGAGCAGGAAGAATGAGCGGTTCTTC.

In regard to this clonotype: A junction end diverges from the germline sequence, so it may reflect a read error. This chain joins TRBV28 and TRBJ2-2; TRBD2 is a possible D gene (6 bases). The CDR3 totals 13 residues. Per germline, CDR1 MDHEN and CDR2 SYDVKM. The CDR3 DNA reads TGTGCCAGCGGTTTGGGCGGGAACGGGGAGCTGTTTTTT. This translates into CASGLGGNGELFF.

With respect to this clonotype: At one boundary the junction diverges from the germline segment, which might be a read error. This chain links TRBV6-1 with TRBJ1-1, with D uncertain. The CDR3 runs 14 residues. Germline-derived CDR1 and CDR2 are MNHNS and SASEGT. The CDR3 region is CDSNEYSPYTEAFF. As DNA, the CDR3 is TGTGACAGCAATGAGTACTCCCCTTACACTGAAGCTTTCTTC.